This T cell receptor beta chain was captured by sequencing in a study of CD8 T cells in ankylosing spondylitis. Regarding this clonotype: The antigen is unknown.

There are 14 residues in the CDR3. The germline gives CDR1 GTSNPN, CDR2 SVGIG (reference sequence). The V gene end was trimmed by 5 bases and the J gene end by 0 bases; junction bases not matched to a gene: 3. In TCRdb, the 5' RACE reads were re-called with MiXCR into one record per CDR3 protein. Of roughly 700,000 distinct CDR3 sequences listed, around 20% are singletons. Points from the study as a whole: It appeared that ankylosing spondylitis blood was characterized by a TCR beta motif of under ten highly homologous variants.

J is TRBJ1-5 and V is TRBV30; 8 bases are a match to TRBD1. Sequenced sample: blood, either unsorted or a sorted T cell fraction (not recorded which). The clonotype originates from a male donor with ankylosing spondylitis. The CDR3 sequence: CAWATGDSNQPQHF. The CDR3 DNA is TGTGCCTGGGCGACAGGGGATAGCAATCAGCCCCAGCATTTT. Full variable domain (rest looked up from reference TRBV30 and TRBJ1-5): SQTIHQWPATLVQPVGSPLSLECTVEGTSNPNLYWYRQAAGRGLQLLFYSVGIGQISSEVPQNLSASRPQDRQFILSSKKLLLSDSGFYLCAWATGDSNQPQHFGDGTRLSIL.